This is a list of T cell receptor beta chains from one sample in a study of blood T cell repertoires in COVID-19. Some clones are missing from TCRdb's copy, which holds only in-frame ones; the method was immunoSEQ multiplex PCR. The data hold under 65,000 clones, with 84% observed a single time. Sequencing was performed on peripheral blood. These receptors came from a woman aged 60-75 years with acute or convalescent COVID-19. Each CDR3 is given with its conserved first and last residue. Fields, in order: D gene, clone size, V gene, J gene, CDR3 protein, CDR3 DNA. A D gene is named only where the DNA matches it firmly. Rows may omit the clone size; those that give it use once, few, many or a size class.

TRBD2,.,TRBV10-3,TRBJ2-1,CAISDQLAGGRNEQFF,TGTGCCATCAGTGACCAGCTAGCGGGGGGGCGCAATGAGCAGTTCTTC
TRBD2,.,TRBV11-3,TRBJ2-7,CASSPSGGSPYEQYF,TGTGCCAGCAGCCCCTCGGGAGGGTCCCCCTACGAGCAGTACTTC
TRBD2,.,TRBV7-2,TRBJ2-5,CASSLSGGDQETQYF,TGTGCCAGCAGCTTAAGCGGGGGCGACCAAGAGACCCAGTACTTC
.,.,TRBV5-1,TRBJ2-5,CASSSRGNQETQYF,TGCGCCAGCAGCTCCAGGGGTAACCAAGAGACCCAGTACTTC
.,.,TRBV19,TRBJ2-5,CASSPRGGVETQYF,TGTGCCAGTAGTCCCCGAGGCGGCGTAGAGACCCAGTACTTC
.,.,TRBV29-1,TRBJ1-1,CSARTPGRANTEAFF,TGCAGCGCCCGCACCCCGGGCAGGGCGAACACTGAAGCTTTCTTT
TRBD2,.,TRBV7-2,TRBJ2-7,CASSFSGGSEQYF,TGTGCCAGCAGCTTTAGCGGGGGAAGCGAGCAGTACTTC
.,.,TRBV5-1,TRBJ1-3,CASSLGLSSGNTIYF,TGCGCCAGCAGCTTAGGACTCAGCTCTGGAAACACCATATATTTT
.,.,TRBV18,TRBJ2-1,CASSLDKGAYNEQFF,TGTGCCAGCTCACTGGACAAGGGGGCCTACAATGAGCAGTTCTTC
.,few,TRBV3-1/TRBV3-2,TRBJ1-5,CASSQTPGGRQPQHF,TGTGCCAGCAGCCAAACGCCGGGGGGCCGTCAGCCCCAGCATTTT
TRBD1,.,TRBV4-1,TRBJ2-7,CASSQIPQDRPSYEQYF,TGCGCCAGCAGCCAGATCCCGCAGGACAGGCCATCCTACGAGCAGTACTTC
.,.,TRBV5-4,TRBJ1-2,CASSEGVMGGYTF,TGTGCCAGCAGCGAGGGCGTAATGGGTGGCTACACCTTC
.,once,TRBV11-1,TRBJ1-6,CASGVREYSPLHF,TGTGCCAGCGGAGTCAGGGAATATTCACCCCTCCACTTT
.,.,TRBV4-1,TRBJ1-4,CASSQELTAIGEKLFF,TGCGCCAGCAGCCAAGAATTGACGGCTATCGGGGAAAAACTGTTTTTT
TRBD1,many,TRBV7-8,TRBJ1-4,CASSLGQGATNEKLFF,TGTGCCAGCAGCTTGGGACAGGGGGCAACTAATGAAAAACTGTTTTTT
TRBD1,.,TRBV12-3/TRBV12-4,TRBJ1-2,CASSRQGSGYTF,TGTGCCAGCAGCCGACAGGGGTCCGGCTACACCTTC
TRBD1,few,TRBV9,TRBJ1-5,CASSDRDRDQPQHF,TGTGCCAGCAGCGACCGGGACAGAGATCAGCCCCAGCATTTT
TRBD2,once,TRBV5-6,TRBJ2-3,CASSPGLASDTQYF,TGTGCCAGCAGCCCGGGACTAGCAAGCGATACGCAGTATTTT
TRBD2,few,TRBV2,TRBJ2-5,CASRRTATSGAGGTQYF,TGTGCCAGCAGGCGTACCGCGACTAGCGGGGCAGGGGGGACCCAGTACTTC
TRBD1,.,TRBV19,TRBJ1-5,CASTGDRDQPQHF,TGTGCCAGTACAGGGGACAGAGATCAGCCCCAGCATTTT
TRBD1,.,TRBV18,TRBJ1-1,CASSGPGQMNTEAFF,TGTGCCAGCTCAGGACCGGGACAGATGAACACTGAAGCTTTCTTT
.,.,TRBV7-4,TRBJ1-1,CASSLSQRTTEAFF,TGTGCCAGCAGCTTAAGTCAGCGAACCACTGAAGCTTTCTTT
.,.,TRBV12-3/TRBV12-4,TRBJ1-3,CASSLEGRDTIYF,TGTGCCAGCAGTTTGGAGGGGAGGGACACCATATATTTT
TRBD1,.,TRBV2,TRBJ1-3,CASSEHPGQGLSF,TGTGCCAGCAGTGAGCATCCGGGACAGGGCCTTTCATTT
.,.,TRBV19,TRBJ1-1,CASSRGRTYTEAFF,TGTGCCAGTAGTAGAGGGCGGACTTACACTGAAGCTTTCTTT
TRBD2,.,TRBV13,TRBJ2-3,CASSLSPGTSGVDTQYF,TGTGCCAGCAGCCTTTCCCCCGGGACTAGCGGGGTAGATACGCAGTATTTT
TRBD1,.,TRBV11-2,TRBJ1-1,CASSQGEDTEAFF,TGTGCCAGCAGCCAGGGGGAGGACACTGAAGCTTTCTTT
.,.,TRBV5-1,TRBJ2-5,CASSRTRGGETQYF,TGCGCCAGCAGCCGGACTCGGGGTGGAGAGACCCAGTACTTC
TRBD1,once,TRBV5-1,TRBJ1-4,CASSAGQGQANEKLFF,TGCGCCAGCAGCGCGGGACAGGGGCAGGCTAATGAAAAACTGTTTTTT
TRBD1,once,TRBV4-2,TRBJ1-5,CASSRSGTGDQPQHF,TGTGCCAGCAGCCGATCCGGGACAGGGGATCAGCCCCAGCATTTT
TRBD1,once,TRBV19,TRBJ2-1,CASRKPGQGNDEQFF,TGTGCCAGTAGAAAACCGGGACAGGGGAACGACGAGCAGTTCTTC
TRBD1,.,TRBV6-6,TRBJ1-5,CASSPEMTGTTPQHF,TGTGCCAGCAGTCCCGAAATGACAGGGACCACGCCCCAGCATTTT
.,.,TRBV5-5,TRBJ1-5,CASSLFVTEYSSNQPQHF,TGTGCCAGCAGCTTATTCGTGACAGAATATTCTAGCAATCAGCCCCAGCATTTT
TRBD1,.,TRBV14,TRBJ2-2,CASSQGGYRTGETGELFF,TGTGCCAGCAGCCAAGGCGGTTATAGGACAGGGGAGACCGGGGAGCTGTTTTTT
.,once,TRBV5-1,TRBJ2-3,CASSFRTAGVLTDTQYF,TGCGCCAGCAGCTTCCGGACGGCCGGGGTATTAACAGATACGCAGTATTTT
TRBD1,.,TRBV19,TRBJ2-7,CASSVKGQGAYEQYF,TGTGCCAGTAGTGTCAAGGGACAGGGGGCCTACGAGCAGTACTTC
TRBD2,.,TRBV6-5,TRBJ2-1,CASTPNSGGVNEQFF,TGTGCCAGTACTCCGAATAGCGGGGGAGTCAATGAGCAGTTCTTC
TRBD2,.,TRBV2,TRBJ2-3,CASSGPSSGLDTQYF,TGTGCCAGCAGCGGACCCTCTAGCGGTCTTGATACGCAGTATTTT
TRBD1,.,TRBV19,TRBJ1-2,CASSMGQATYYGYTF,TGTGCCAGTAGTATGGGACAGGCTACCTACTATGGCTACACCTTC
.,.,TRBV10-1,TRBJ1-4,CASRSPVDREKLFF,TGCGCCAGCCGATCACCGGTAGATCGGGAAAAACTGTTTTTT
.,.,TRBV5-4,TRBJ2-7,CASSLDRAAYEQYF,TGTGCCAGCAGCTTGGACAGGGCAGCCTACGAGCAGTACTTC
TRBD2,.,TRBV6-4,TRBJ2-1,CASSVTSGGADEQFF,TGTGCCAGCAGTGTGACTAGCGGGGGGGCCGATGAGCAGTTCTTC
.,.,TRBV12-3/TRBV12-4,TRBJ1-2,CASSLGVVGGYTF,TGTGCCAGCAGCCTCGGGGTGGTTGGTGGCTACACCTTC
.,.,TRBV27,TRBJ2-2,CASSSSRGNAGELFF,TGTGCCAGCAGTTCTAGCAGGGGAAATGCCGGGGAGCTGTTTTTT
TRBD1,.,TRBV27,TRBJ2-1,CASSLNGQGALNEQFF,TGTGCCAGCAGTTTAAACGGACAGGGGGCTCTCAATGAGCAGTTCTTC
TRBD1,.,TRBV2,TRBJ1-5,CASRGQWDQPQHF,TGTGCCAGCAGGGGACAGTGGGATCAGCCCCAGCATTTT
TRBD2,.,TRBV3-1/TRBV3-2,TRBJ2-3,CASSHGLAGGLPTQYF,TGTGCCAGCAGCCACGGACTAGCGGGGGGCCTCCCTACGCAGTATTTT
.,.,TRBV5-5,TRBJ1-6,CASSVLGLTSGDNSPLHF,TGTGCCAGCAGCGTACTGGGGCTCACATCGGGGGATAATTCACCCCTCCACTTT
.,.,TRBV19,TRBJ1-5,CASSILGTGHQPQHF,TGTGCCAGTAGTATCTTGGGTACAGGGCATCAGCCCCAGCATTTT
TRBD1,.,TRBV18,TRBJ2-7,CASSPTGGSYEQYF,TGTGCCAGCTCACCGACAGGGGGATCCTACGAGCAGTACTTC
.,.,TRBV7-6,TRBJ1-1,CASSSQPGGTVNTEAFF,TGTGCCAGCAGCTCCCAACCCGGGGGAACAGTAAACACTGAAGCTTTCTTT
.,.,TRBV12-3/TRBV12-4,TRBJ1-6,CASSFYLSPLHF,TGTGCCAGCAGTTTTTATTTGTCACCCCTCCACTTT
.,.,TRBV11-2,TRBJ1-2,CASSDHGAGYGYTF,TGTGCCAGCAGCGATCATGGGGCTGGGTATGGCTACACCTTC
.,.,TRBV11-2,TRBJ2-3,CASSPWSGTDTQYF,TGTGCCAGCAGCCCCTGGAGTGGCACAGATACGCAGTATTTT
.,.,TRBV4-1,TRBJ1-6,CASSPWSAMNSPLHF,TGCGCCAGCAGCCCCTGGAGTGCCATGAATTCACCCCTCCACTTT
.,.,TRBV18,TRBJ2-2,CASSIRDNTNTGELFF,TGTGCCAGCTCCATCCGGGACAATACGAACACCGGGGAGCTGTTTTTT
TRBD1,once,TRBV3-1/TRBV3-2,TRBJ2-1,CASSQDGAGTGYNEQFF,TGTGCCAGCAGCCAAGATGGTGCCGGGACAGGTTACAATGAGCAGTTCTTC
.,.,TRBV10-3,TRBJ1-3,CAIRGENSGNTIYF,TGTGCCATCCGGGGGGAAAACTCTGGAAACACCATATATTTT
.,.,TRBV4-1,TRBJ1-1,CASSQVVQRNTEAFF,TGCGCCAGCAGCCAAGTGGTACAGAGAAACACTGAAGCTTTCTTT
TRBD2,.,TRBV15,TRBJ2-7,CATSRELAGRDVYEQYF,TGTGCCACCAGCAGAGAGCTAGCGGGGCGGGATGTCTACGAGCAGTACTTC